Below, 7 T cell receptor beta chains from the same sample are listed, as sequenced in a study of Ad26.COV2.S vaccination and SARS-CoV-2 variants. As to treatment: approximately 18 received Ad26.COV2.S at low or high dose, single or two shots; 5 received placebo; per-sample allocation not given. On day 63 after the first injection, vaccine and placebo recipients gave samples. Only in-frame clones appear in the TCRdb table, and some are missing; sequencing was by immunoSEQ multiplex PCR. This sample has approximately 340,000 clones, with about 85% found just once. The sample consisted of peripheral blood, taken in a trial of Ad26.COV2.S vaccine versus placebo. Receptors were obtained from a person aged 18 to 59 who received the Ad26.COV2.S COVID-19 vaccine or a placebo.

V gene TRBV19 combines with J gene TRBJ2-5, with D possibly TRBD2 on 5 matching bases. Germline V lookup: CDR1 LNHDA, CDR2 SQIVND (reference sequence). This CDR3 spans 12 amino acids. Trimming cost V 5 bases and J 2 bases, with 6 bases left between them. The CDR3 is CASSEGQETQYF. The CDR3 coding sequence is TGTGCCAGTAGTGAGGGACAAGAGACCCAGTACTTC.

The chain combines TRBV11-2 with TRBJ2-1; 8 bases line up with TRBD2. Germline CDR1 SGHAT, CDR2 FQNNGV. J was trimmed by 4 bases and V by 4 bases; bases with no gene match: 6. This CDR3 contains 15 residues. CDR3 bases: TGTGCCAGCAGCTACCCTAGCGGGCCTTACAATGAGCAGTTCTTC. It codes for CASSYPSGPYNEQFF.

The chain joins TRBV19 to TRBJ1-4; D call uncertain. V was clipped by 5 bases and J by 8 bases, with 18 bases between them. In germline, CDR1 is LNHDA, CDR2 SQIVND (reference sequence). CDR3 length: 15 amino acids. CDR3 sequence reads: CASSPNGKDGEKLFF. CDR3 in DNA: TGTGCCAGTAGTCCCAACGGGAAGGACGGAGAAAAACTGTTTTTT.

The V call is TRBV7-6, the J call TRBJ1-1, with a possible D match to TRBD1 (5 bases). Germline CDR1 SGHVS, CDR2 FNYEAQ. This CDR3 is built from 13 residues. Trimming shortened V by 5 bases and J by 6 bases, and 13 bases separated the two germline ends. Here the CDR3 DNA reads TGTGCCAGCAGCCCCCAAAGAGGGGCTGAAGCTTTCTTT. Residues: CASSPQRGAEAFF.

V is TRBV12-3 or TRBV12-4 and J is TRBJ1-1; unclear D gene. The CDR3 has 13 amino acids. V gave up 6 bases and J gave up 1 base, with 9 bases separating them. In DNA form, the CDR3 reads TGTGCCAGCAGACAAAACAAGAACACTGAAGCTTTCTTT. This encodes CASRQNKNTEAFF.

V gene TRBV15 combines with J gene TRBJ1-2, with D possibly TRBD1 on 6 matching bases. The CDR3 length is 15 residues. V was cut by 3 bases and J by 6 bases, with 17 bases left in between. Germline CDR1 is LNHNV and CDR2 is YYDKDF (reference sequence). The CDR3 is CATSRGGAGHNGYTF. The CDR3, as DNA: TGTGCCACCAGCAGGGGGGGGGCAGGGCATAATGGCTACACCTTC.

V gene TRBV14 combines with J gene TRBJ2-1, with unresolved D. The V gene lost 1 base and the J gene lost 8 bases, with 12 bases spanning the gap. The CDR3 sequence is 14 residues long. Germline V CDR1 and CDR2: SGHDN, FVKESK. Here the CDR3 reads CASSQVVWSHEQFF. In DNA, the CDR3 is TGTGCCAGCAGCCAAGTGGTTTGGTCGCATGAGCAGTTCTTC. The complete variable domain, with remaining parts taken from reference TRBV14 and TRBJ2-1, reads EAGVTQFPSHSVIEKGQTVTLRCDPISGHDNLYWYRRVMGKEIKFLLHFVKESKQDESGMPNNRFLAERTGGTYSTLKVQPAELEDSGVYFCASSQVVWSHEQFFGPGTRLTVL.